This TCR beta chain was sequenced during a study of shared clonotypes between healthy human individuals. Comments on this clone: The target antigen is unknown.

Data came from immunoSEQ multiplex PCR; TCRdb stores just in-frame clones and leaves some out. The sample lists 2 million to 3 million clones, around nine tenths occurring once. Every donor, a Caucasian adult, lived in Nashville, Tennessee. Overall study findings and caveats: Sorted-subset sequencing was shown by rarefaction to be incomplete despite large depth.

The CDR3 runs 14 residues. The germline gives CDR1 SGDLS, CDR2 YYNGEE. V gave up 4 bases and J gave up 8 bases, with 15 bases separating them. Sequencing input: naive CD4+ T cells sorted from blood. The subset is: CD45RA+ positively selected. The clonotype comes from a young man in good health. The chain has TRBV9 and TRBJ2-2; unclear D gene. The CDR3 protein is CASSPRPLPGELFF. The CDR3 DNA reads TGTGCCAGCAGCCCCCGACCCCTACCTGGGGAGCTGTTTTTT.